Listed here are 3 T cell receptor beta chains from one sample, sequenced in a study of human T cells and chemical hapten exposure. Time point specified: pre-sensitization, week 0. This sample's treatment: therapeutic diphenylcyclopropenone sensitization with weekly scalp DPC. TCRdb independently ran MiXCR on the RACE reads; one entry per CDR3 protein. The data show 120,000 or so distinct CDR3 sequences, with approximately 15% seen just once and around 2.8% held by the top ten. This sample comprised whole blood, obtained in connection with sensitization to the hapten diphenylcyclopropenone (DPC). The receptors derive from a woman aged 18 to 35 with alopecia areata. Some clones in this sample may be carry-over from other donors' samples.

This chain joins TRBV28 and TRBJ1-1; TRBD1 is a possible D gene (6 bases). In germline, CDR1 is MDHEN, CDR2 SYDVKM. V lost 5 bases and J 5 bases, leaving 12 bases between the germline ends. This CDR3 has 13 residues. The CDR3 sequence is CASSQGWGTEAFF. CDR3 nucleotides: TGTGCCAGCAGTCAGGGGTGGGGGACTGAAGCTTTCTTT.

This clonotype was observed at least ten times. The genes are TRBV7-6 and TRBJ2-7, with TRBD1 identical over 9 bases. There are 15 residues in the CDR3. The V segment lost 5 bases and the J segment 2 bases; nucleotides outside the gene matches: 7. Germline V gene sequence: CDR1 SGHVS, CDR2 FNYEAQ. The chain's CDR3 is CASSQGQGGPYEQYF. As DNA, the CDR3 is TGTGCCAGCAGCCAGGGACAGGGTGGCCCCTACGAGCAGTACTTC.

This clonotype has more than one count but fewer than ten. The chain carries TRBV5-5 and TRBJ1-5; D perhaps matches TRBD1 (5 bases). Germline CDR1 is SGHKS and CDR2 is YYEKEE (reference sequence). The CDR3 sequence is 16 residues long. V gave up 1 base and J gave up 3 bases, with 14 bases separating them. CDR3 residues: CASSLRYGGDNQPQHF. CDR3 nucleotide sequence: TGTGCCAGCAGCTTGAGATATGGGGGAGACAATCAGCCCCAGCATTTT.